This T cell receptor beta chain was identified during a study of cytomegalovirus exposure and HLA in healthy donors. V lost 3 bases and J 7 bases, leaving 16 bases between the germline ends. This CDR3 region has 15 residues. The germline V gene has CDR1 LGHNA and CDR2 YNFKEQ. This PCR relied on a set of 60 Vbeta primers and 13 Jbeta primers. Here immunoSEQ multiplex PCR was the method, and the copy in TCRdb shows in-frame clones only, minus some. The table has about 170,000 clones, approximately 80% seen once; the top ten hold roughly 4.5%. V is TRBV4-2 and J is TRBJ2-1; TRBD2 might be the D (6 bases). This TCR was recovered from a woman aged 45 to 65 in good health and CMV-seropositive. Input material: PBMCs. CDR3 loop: CASSQALDGRNEQFF. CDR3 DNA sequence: TGTGCCAGCAGCCAGGCCCTAGACGGGAGAAATGAGCAGTTCTTC.